The next 3 T cell receptor beta chains were all read from a single sample in a study of T-cell reconstitution after alpha-beta-depleted transplantation in children. Unique molecular identifiers were built into the TCRbeta library. TCRdb recomputed calls from the PCR reads with MiXCR, one row per CDR3 protein. The data contain a few hundred thousand distinct CDR3 sequences, roughly 18% of them seen just once; the ten biggest clones take up 3.3%. The specimen was PBMCs from the stem cell graft donor, collected from the stem cell graft. The receptors were sampled from a human donor who donated a stem cell graft to a child with acute lymphoblastic leukemia.

This clonotype was counted a few times. The J gene is TRBJ2-3, the V gene TRBV3-1; D not certain. Trimming shortened V by 0 bases and J by 1 base, and 8 bases separated the two germline ends. The CDR3 totals 15 residues. The germline V gene has CDR1 LGHDT and CDR2 YNNKEL (reference sequence). CDR3: CASSQDWVRTDTQYF. Here the CDR3 DNA reads TGTGCCAGCAGCCAAGATTGGGTACGCACAGATACGCAGTATTTT.

J is TRBJ2-3 and V is TRBV4-1; D uncertain. The CDR3 contains 12 residues. CDR1 and CDR2 from the germline V gene are MGHRA and YSYEKL. The ends were cut back, 5 bases at V and 6 bases at J, with 9 bases in the middle. CDR3 nucleotide sequence: TGCGCCAGCAGCACCTCCGGTGATACGCAGTATTTT. This codes for CASSTSGDTQYF.

J is TRBJ1-1 and V is TRBV15; D gene ambiguous. CDR1 LNHNV and CDR2 YYDKDF come from the germline V gene (reference sequence). The length of the CDR3 is 13 residues. V dropped 0 bases and J dropped 6 bases, with 8 bases sitting between them. The CDR3 loop reads CATSRDMDPEAFF. The CDR3 DNA sequence: TGTGCCACCAGCAGAGATATGGACCCTGAAGCTTTCTTT.